The 10 T cell receptor beta chains below come from one sample, sequenced in a study of siplizumab effects on memory and regulatory T cells. This table comes from immunoSEQ multiplex PCR, and its TCRdb copy is limited to in-frame clones, with some not included. The table records over 95,000 clones, roughly 93% of them present only once. The sequenced sample consisted of non-Treg CD4+ T cells sorted from blood. These receptor sequences come from a human donor in good health.

This chain links TRBV28 with TRBJ1-3, with 7 bases fitting TRBD1. With 3 bases clipped from V and 2 bases from J, the junction kept 13 bases outside the gene matches. Germline loops: CDR1 MDHEN, CDR2 SYDVKM. The CDR3 has 18 residues. CDR3 nucleotide sequence: TGTGCCAGCAGTTTCTGGGGACTGGGACAGCCCACTGGAAACACCATATATTTT. This gives the protein CASSFWGLGQPTGNTIYF.

The chain is built from TRBV9 and TRBJ2-5, with D hard to call. The CDR3 totals 16 residues. Trimming pared 0 bases from V and 2 bases from J, leaving 14 bases between. The germline gives CDR1 SGDLS, CDR2 YYNGEE. The CDR3 DNA reads as TGTGCCAGCAGCGTAGTGGTCAACAGCAAACAAGAGACCCAGTACTTC. This codes for CASSVVVNSKQETQYF. Filled out from reference TRBV9 and TRBJ2-5, the complete variable domain reads DSGVTQTPKHLITATGQRVTLRCSPRSGDLSVYWYQQSLDQGLQFLIQYYNGEERAKGNILERFSAQQFPDLHSELNLSSLELGDSALYFCASSVVVNSKQETQYFGPGTRLLVL.

J is TRBJ1-2 and V is TRBV15; TRBD1 agrees at 8 bases. CDR1 and CDR2 from the germline V gene are LNHNV and YYDKDF (reference sequence). Trimming cost V 3 bases and J 4 bases; bases outside gene matches: 7. The CDR3 contains 15 residues. CDR3 loop: CATSSLQGVGYGYTF. The CDR3 DNA reads as TGTGCCACCAGCAGTTTACAGGGGGTCGGCTATGGCTACACCTTC.

The chain links TRBV5-1 to TRBJ1-2; no clear D. Trimming took off 7 bases at V and 0 bases at J, with 13 bases between the two ends. The CDR3 is 14 residues long. CDR1 and CDR2 (germline): SGHRS, YFSETQ. DNA of the CDR3: TGCGCCAGCTTCGTCGGCGGTACTAACTATGGCTACACCTTC. Amino acid sequence: CASFVGGTNYGYTF.

The genes are TRBV6-5 and TRBJ1-1; 7 nucleotides align to TRBD1. V was pared by 0 bases and J by 10 bases, with 11 bases of the junction left unmatched. CDR1 is MNHEY and CDR2 is SVGAGI in the germline V gene. This CDR3 has 15 residues. CDR3 nucleotides: TGTGCCAGCAGTTACTCGACAGGGCTGAAGGGGGTAGCTTTCTTT. Its translation is CASSYSTGLKGVAFF.

This clone was recorded only once. The chain has TRBV2 and TRBJ1-5; D remains ambiguous. The ends were cut back, 2 bases at V and 3 bases at J, with 8 bases in the middle. This CDR3 has 14 amino acids. CDR1 and CDR2 from the germline V gene are SNHLY and FYNNEI. The CDR3 sequence is CASSEMDSNQPQHF. The DNA of the CDR3 is TGTGCCAGCAGTGAAATGGATTCCAATCAGCCCCAGCATTTT.

This clone was found once. V usage is TRBV9 and J usage is TRBJ2-3; no clear D. CDR3 size: 15 residues. Germline assignment: CDR1 SGDLS and CDR2 YYNGEE. Trimming pared 4 bases from V and 4 bases from J, leaving 16 bases between. Here the CDR3 reads CASSPGLTPADTQYF. CDR3 sequence (DNA): TGTGCCAGCAGCCCGGGTCTTACACCGGCAGATACGCAGTATTTT.

This clone was counted a few times. In DNA form, the CDR3 reads TGTGCCAGCAGAGACCGACCCGTTAGCAATCAGCCCCAGCATTTT. Its translation: CASRDRPVSNQPQHF. The rearrangement joins TRBV28 to TRBJ1-5; no reliable D call. Germline lookup yields CDR1 MDHEN and CDR2 SYDVKM. The CDR3 totals 15 residues. V was cut by 6 bases and J by 0 bases, with 12 bases left in between.

The chain couples TRBV18 to TRBJ1-5; D perhaps matches TRBD1 (6 bases). The V end lost 10 bases, the J end lost 4 bases, and 14 bases lay between the germline ends. Germline V gene sequence: CDR1 KGHSH, CDR2 LQKENI. The CDR3 length is 13 residues. As DNA, the CDR3 is TGTGCCACCAACAGGGAGCAGAATCAGCCCCAGCATTTT. This gives the protein CATNREQNQPQHF.

This CDR3 is CASSATGPTDTQYF. CDR3 nucleotide sequence: TGCGCCAGCAGTGCGACTGGGCCCACAGATACGCAGTATTTT. The chain joins TRBV10-1 to TRBJ2-3; D unclear. The CDR3 consists of 14 residues. CDR1 is WNHNN and CDR2 is SYGVQD in the germline V gene (reference sequence). Trimming removed 4 bases at V and 2 bases at J, with 10 bases between.